This is a list of T cell receptor beta chains from one sample in a study of shared clonotypes between healthy human individuals. Sequencing was performed with immunoSEQ multiplex PCR; in TCRdb, only in-frame clones are kept and a portion is missing. The data hold about 610,000 clones, with more than 95% observed a single time. The sample consisted of naive CD4+ T cells sorted from blood. These receptors came from a woman aged 25 to 45 in good health. The CDR3 runs from the conserved cysteine through the conserved F or W. Each record gives: D gene, J gene, V gene, clone size, CDR3 protein, CDR3 DNA. The D gene is left open where the match is weak. Some rows mark clone size as missing; the rest say once, few, many or name a class of expanded clone.

d_call: NA
j_call: TRBJ1-5
v_call: TRBV19
clone_size: NA
cdr3_aa: CASSNLDSSNQPQHF
cdr3_nt: TGTGCCAGTAGTAATCTAGACAGCTCCAATCAGCCCCAGCATTTT

d_call: NA
j_call: TRBJ1-2
v_call: TRBV6-1
clone_size: NA
cdr3_aa: CASSEGEAANGYTF
cdr3_nt: TGTGCCAGCAGTGAGGGGGAGGCTGCTAATGGCTACACCTTC

d_call: TRBD1
j_call: TRBJ2-6
v_call: TRBV27
clone_size: NA
cdr3_aa: CASSFKRDRVVSGANVLTF
cdr3_nt: TGTGCCAGCAGTTTTAAGAGGGACAGGGTCGTCTCTGGGGCCAACGTCCTGACTTTC

d_call: TRBD1
j_call: TRBJ1-5
v_call: TRBV10-3
clone_size: NA
cdr3_aa: CAISGQGNQPQHF
cdr3_nt: TGTGCCATCAGTGGACAGGGAAATCAGCCCCAGCATTTT

d_call: TRBD2
j_call: TRBJ2-1
v_call: TRBV5-4
clone_size: NA
cdr3_aa: CASSLAGGGYNEQFF
cdr3_nt: TGTGCCAGCAGCTTAGCGGGAGGCGGCTACAATGAGCAGTTCTTC

d_call: NA
j_call: TRBJ2-7
v_call: TRBV7-6
clone_size: few
cdr3_aa: CASGGSSYEQYF
cdr3_nt: TGTGCCAGCGGAGGGAGCTCCTACGAGCAGTACTTC

d_call: NA
j_call: TRBJ1-1
v_call: TRBV18
clone_size: NA
cdr3_aa: CASSPFDRLNTEAFF
cdr3_nt: TGTGCCAGCTCACCATTCGACAGGTTGAACACTGAAGCTTTCTTT

d_call: NA
j_call: TRBJ2-5
v_call: TRBV6-5
clone_size: NA
cdr3_aa: CASSYSWGAGETQYF
cdr3_nt: TGTGCCAGCAGTTACTCTTGGGGGGCCGGAGAGACCCAGTACTTC

d_call: NA
j_call: TRBJ2-5
v_call: TRBV28
clone_size: once
cdr3_aa: CASSLVGEWETQYF
cdr3_nt: TGTGCCAGCAGTTTAGTTGGGGAATGGGAGACCCAGTACTTC

d_call: NA
j_call: TRBJ2-7
v_call: TRBV30
clone_size: NA
cdr3_aa: CAWDGGSYEQYF
cdr3_nt: TGTGCCTGGGATGGCGGCTCCTACGAGCAGTACTTC

d_call: NA
j_call: TRBJ2-3
v_call: TRBV28
clone_size: NA
cdr3_aa: CASSPGSAPSTDTQYF
cdr3_nt: TGTGCCAGCAGTCCAGGTTCGGCCCCTAGCACAGATACGCAGTATTTT

d_call: NA
j_call: TRBJ2-5
v_call: TRBV7-6
clone_size: NA
cdr3_aa: CASSLGAPPETQYF
cdr3_nt: TGTGCCAGCAGCTTAGGGGCTCCACCAGAGACCCAGTACTTC

d_call: NA
j_call: TRBJ2-7
v_call: TRBV21-1
clone_size: NA
cdr3_aa: CARGSAPPEQYF
cdr3_nt: TGTGCCAGGGGTTCAGCACCCCCCGAGCAGTACTTC

d_call: NA
j_call: TRBJ2-7
v_call: TRBV6-5
clone_size: NA
cdr3_aa: CASSYSRGTYEQYF
cdr3_nt: TGTGCCAGCAGTTACTCAAGGGGGACGTACGAGCAGTACTTC

d_call: NA
j_call: TRBJ2-3
v_call: TRBV11-2
clone_size: NA
cdr3_aa: CASSVGRGRGTDTQYF
cdr3_nt: TGTGCCAGCAGCGTCGGCAGGGGCCGGGGCACAGATACGCAGTATTTT

d_call: NA
j_call: TRBJ1-1
v_call: TRBV4-1
clone_size: NA
cdr3_aa: CASSQIGAVGTEAFF
cdr3_nt: TGCGCCAGCAGCCAAATTGGGGCCGTGGGGACTGAAGCTTTCTTT

d_call: NA
j_call: TRBJ1-2
v_call: TRBV6-4
clone_size: NA
cdr3_aa: CASSKQVRECGYTF
cdr3_nt: TGTGCCAGCAGTAAACAGGTTCGGGAGTGTGGCTACACCTTC

d_call: TRBD2
j_call: TRBJ2-3
v_call: TRBV10-1
clone_size: NA
cdr3_aa: CASSAVAGGFTDTQYF
cdr3_nt: TGCGCCAGCAGTGCTGTAGCGGGAGGGTTCACAGATACGCAGTATTTT

d_call: NA
j_call: TRBJ1-5
v_call: TRBV7-7
clone_size: NA
cdr3_aa: CASSLITDQPQHF
cdr3_nt: TGTGCCAGCAGCTTAATAACCGATCAGCCCCAGCATTTT

d_call: NA
j_call: TRBJ1-5
v_call: TRBV19
clone_size: NA
cdr3_aa: CASRIGALSNQPQHF
cdr3_nt: TGTGCCAGTAGAATAGGGGCATTGAGCAATCAGCCCCAGCATTTT

d_call: NA
j_call: TRBJ1-2
v_call: TRBV6-1
clone_size: NA
cdr3_aa: CASSEAKGQDSGYTF
cdr3_nt: TGTGCCAGCAGTGAAGCGAAGGGGCAGGACAGTGGCTACACCTTC

d_call: NA
j_call: TRBJ2-5
v_call: TRBV5-1
clone_size: NA
cdr3_aa: CASSFAQGTGETQYF
cdr3_nt: TGCGCCAGCAGCTTCGCCCAGGGGACCGGGGAGACCCAGTACTTC

d_call: NA
j_call: TRBJ1-1
v_call: TRBV18
clone_size: NA
cdr3_aa: CASSPTTAGAFF
cdr3_nt: TGTGCCAGCTCACCCACGACGGCGGGGGCTTTCTTT

d_call: TRBD1
j_call: TRBJ1-2
v_call: TRBV7-8
clone_size: NA
cdr3_aa: CASSLNRGPYYGYTF
cdr3_nt: TGTGCCAGCAGCTTGAACAGGGGGCCTTACTATGGCTACACCTTC

d_call: NA
j_call: TRBJ2-1
v_call: TRBV5-8
clone_size: once
cdr3_aa: CASSLREYNEQFF
cdr3_nt: TGTGCCAGCAGCTTGCGCGAGTACAATGAGCAGTTCTTC

d_call: NA
j_call: TRBJ1-1
v_call: TRBV5-1
clone_size: NA
cdr3_aa: CASSSRQSRTEAFF
cdr3_nt: TGCGCCAGCAGCTCCCGACAGAGTCGGACTGAAGCTTTCTTT

d_call: NA
j_call: TRBJ1-3
v_call: TRBV27
clone_size: NA
cdr3_aa: CASSFVGGNTIYF
cdr3_nt: TGTGCCAGCAGTTTTGTAGGGGGAAACACCATATATTTT

d_call: NA
j_call: TRBJ1-2
v_call: TRBV14
clone_size: NA
cdr3_aa: CASSPRRGANYGYTF
cdr3_nt: TGTGCCAGCAGCCCCCGGAGGGGAGCTAACTATGGCTACACCTTC

d_call: NA
j_call: TRBJ2-5
v_call: TRBV20-1
clone_size: NA
cdr3_aa: CSARDVETQYF
cdr3_nt: TGCAGTGCTAGAGATGTAGAGACCCAGTACTTC

d_call: NA
j_call: TRBJ2-7
v_call: TRBV2
clone_size: NA
cdr3_aa: CASSEAKGLGHF
cdr3_nt: TGTGCCAGCAGTGAAGCGAAGGGACTCGGGCACTTC

d_call: NA
j_call: TRBJ1-4
v_call: TRBV19
clone_size: NA
cdr3_aa: CASSITATNEKLFF
cdr3_nt: TGTGCCAGTAGTATAACAGCAACTAATGAAAAACTGTTTTTT

d_call: TRBD2
j_call: TRBJ2-7
v_call: TRBV28
clone_size: NA
cdr3_aa: CASSWDSGSFSYEQYF
cdr3_nt: TGTGCCAGCAGTTGGGATAGCGGGAGTTTCTCCTACGAGCAGTACTTC

d_call: NA
j_call: TRBJ2-3
v_call: TRBV29-1
clone_size: NA
cdr3_aa: CSVILLAGADTQYF
cdr3_nt: TGCAGCGTGATACTACTAGCAGGGGCAGATACGCAGTATTTT

d_call: NA
j_call: TRBJ1-2
v_call: TRBV28
clone_size: NA
cdr3_aa: CASSLQNVHGYTF
cdr3_nt: TGTGCCAGCAGTCTACAAAATGTCCATGGCTACACCTTC